These 25 T cell receptor beta chains originate from one sample sequenced in a study of cytomegalovirus exposure and HLA in healthy donors. Vbeta (60) and Jbeta (13) primers were used in the PCR. Libraries were prepared by immunoSEQ multiplex PCR; TCRdb keeps only in-frame clonotypes and omits some of them. The listing contains fewer than 150,000 clones. The sample taken for sequencing was PBMCs. Source of these receptors: a man in his forties in good health and CMV-seronegative.

The CDR3 sequence: CASSPKRADEKLFF. The CDR3 region has the DNA TGTGCCAGCTCACCCAAGAGGGCCGATGAAAAACTGTTTTTT. The rearrangement links TRBV18 to TRBJ1-4; no firm D call. V was shortened by 3 bases and J by 6 bases, with 11 bases between the two germline ends. There are 14 residues in the CDR3. CDR1 is KGHSH, CDR2 LQKENI, per germline. Based on the CDR3 plus reference TRBV18 and TRBJ1-4, the full variable domain is NAGVMQNPRHLVRRRGQEARLRCSPMKGHSHVYWYRQLPEEGLKFMVYLQKENIIDESGMPKERFSAEFPKEGPSILRIQQVVRGDSAAYFCASSPKRADEKLFFGSGTQLSVL.

J is TRBJ1-2 and V is TRBV5-4, with D perhaps matching TRBD1 (5 bases). Per the germline V gene, CDR1 is SGHNT and CDR2 is YYREEE (reference sequence). This CDR3 has 15 residues. V lost 5 bases and J lost 4, with 18 bases in between. In DNA form, the CDR3 reads TGTGCCAGCAGACCTGGACAAGATGGTATCTATGGCTACACCTTC. It encodes CASRPGQDGIYGYTF. Based on the CDR3 plus reference TRBV5-4 and TRBJ1-2, the full variable domain is ETGVTQSPTHLIKTRGQQVTLRCSSQSGHNTVSWYQQALGQGPQFIFQYYREEENGRGNFPPRFSGLQFPNYSSELNVNALELDDSALYLCASRPGQDGIYGYTFGSGTRLTVV.

The chain recombines TRBV27 with TRBJ2-3; 10 bases match TRBD2. Trimming at V came to 5 bases and at J to 6 bases, leaving 5 bases not matched to a gene. The CDR3 loop spans 14 amino acids. CDR1 MNHEY and CDR2 SMNVEV come from the germline V gene (reference sequence). Written as DNA, the CDR3 is TGTGCCAGCAGTGCCCTAGCGGGGGAGGATACGCAGTATTTT. Amino acids: CASSALAGEDTQYF.

The CDR3 is CASSSSYPTSGGANEQFF. In nucleotides, the CDR3 is TGTGCCAGCAGCTCCTCATACCCGACTAGCGGGGGGGCCAATGAGCAGTTCTTC. This chain connects TRBV7-9 to TRBJ2-1; 14 nucleotides agree with TRBD2. CDR3 length: 18 amino acids. The germline V gene encodes CDR1 SEHNR and CDR2 FQNEAQ (reference sequence). The ends lost 4 bases at V and 6 bases at J; junction bases unmatched: 11. The whole variable domain, filled in from reference TRBV7-9 and TRBJ2-1, reads DTGVSQNPRHKITKRGQNVTFRCDPISEHNRLYWYRQTLGQGPEFLTYFQNEAQLEKSRLLSDRFSAERPKGSFSTLEIQRTEQGDSAMYLCASSSSYPTSGGANEQFFGPGTRLTVL.

The V call is TRBV7-2, the J call TRBJ2-3; a possible D gene is TRBD1 (5 bases). V gave up 5 bases and J gave up 2 bases, with 14 bases separating them. The CDR3 extends over 15 amino acids. Germline assignment: CDR1 SGHTA and CDR2 FQGNSA. The CDR3 sequence is CASSRAGHDTDTQYF. As DNA, the CDR3 is TGTGCCAGCAGCCGCGCAGGGCACGACACAGATACGCAGTATTTT.

Remarks on this clone: This sample also contains other DNA sequences that code for the same CDR3. The V call is TRBV5-4, the J call TRBJ1-1; no definite D call. Trimming cost V 0 bases and J 4 bases, with 4 bases left between them. This CDR3 comprises 12 residues. Germline loops: CDR1 SGHNT, CDR2 YYREEE (reference sequence). The CDR3 protein is CASSLGPTEAFF. Written as DNA, the CDR3 is TGTGCCAGCAGCTTGGGGCCCACTGAAGCTTTCTTT.

This chain connects TRBV9 to TRBJ2-7, with a possible D match to TRBD1 (7 bases). Germline loops: CDR1 SGDLS, CDR2 YYNGEE. Between the trimmed V and J ends, which lost 5 bases and 4 bases, there was a span of 16 bases. This CDR3 has 14 residues. CDR3 DNA: TGTGCCAGCAGTAGAGGAGGGGGCAGATACGAGCAGTACTTC. It is translated as CASSRGGGRYEQYF.

The chain has TRBV11-1 and TRBJ2-1; perhaps TRBD2 as D (7 bases). This CDR3 spans 13 amino acids. Looked up from germline, CDR1 is SGHAT and CDR2 is FQDESV (reference sequence). The V gene lost 11 bases and the J gene lost 4 bases, with 15 bases spanning the gap. CDR3 region: CACKGGSYNEQFF. CDR3 nucleotide sequence: TGTGCCTGCAAGGGGGGGTCTTACAATGAGCAGTTCTTC.

The chain links TRBV2 to TRBJ1-2, with 9 bases lining up with TRBD1. V lost 11 bases, J lost 1 base, and 11 bases stayed unmatched. Germline assignment: CDR1 SNHLY and CDR2 FYNNEI. The CDR3 length is 15 residues. Written as DNA, the CDR3 is TGTGCCGGCACTCCTGACAGGGGGTTTAACTATGGCTACACCTTC. As protein: CAGTPDRGFNYGYTF.

This chain uses TRBV2 with TRBJ1-4; D is possibly TRBD1 (5 bases). V was trimmed by 9 bases and J by 2 bases, leaving 10 bases between them. CDR3 length equals 13 residues. In germline, CDR1 is SNHLY, CDR2 FYNNEI. CDR3 nucleotides: TGTGCCAGTTCAGGGCCTACTAATGAAAAACTGTTTTTT. Translated, it gives CASSGPTNEKLFF.

The chain links TRBV4-2 to TRBJ2-1, with 11 bases identical to TRBD2. The trim removed 0 bases at V and 7 bases at J, leaving 8 bases unmatched. The CDR3 is 17 amino acids. Germline loops: CDR1 LGHNA, CDR2 YNFKEQ. The CDR3 DNA is TGTGCCAGCAGCCAAGAGGGGGTACTAGCGGGGGAGAATGAGCAGTTCTTC. Protein sequence: CASSQEGVLAGENEQFF.

The V call is TRBV9, the J call TRBJ1-2, with a possible D match to TRBD1 (5 bases). V was cut by 1 base and J by 0 bases, with 7 bases left in between. The CDR3 has 14 amino acids. The germline CDR1 and CDR2 sequences are SGDLS and YYNGEE. This chain's CDR3 is CASSVQDTNYGYTF. In nucleotides, the CDR3 is TGTGCCAGCAGCGTACAGGACACTAACTATGGCTACACCTTC. The complete variable domain, with remaining parts taken from reference TRBV9 and TRBJ1-2, reads DSGVTQTPKHLITATGQRVTLRCSPRSGDLSVYWYQQSLDQGLQFLIQYYNGEERAKGNILERFSAQQFPDLHSELNLSSLELGDSALYFCASSVQDTNYGYTFGSGTRLTVV.

The rearrangement uses TRBV7-9 and TRBJ1-1; no clear D. The V and J ends lost 5 bases and 4 bases respectively, with 14 bases between them. Per the germline V gene, CDR1 is SEHNR and CDR2 is FQNEAQ (reference sequence). The CDR3 is 14 residues long. The CDR3 DNA is TGTGCCAGCAGCCTGCCCCCAGGTGGCACTGAAGCTTTCTTT. Protein product: CASSLPPGGTEAFF.

In nucleotides, the CDR3 is TGTGCCACCAGCAGGGCATCAGGAGGGTATGGCTACACCTTC. Encoded protein: CATSRASGGYGYTF. J is TRBJ1-2 and V is TRBV15; no clear D. The CDR3 is 14 residues long. In germline, CDR1 is LNHNV, CDR2 YYDKDF (reference sequence). V dropped 3 bases and J dropped 5 bases, with 13 bases sitting between them.

The rearrangement links TRBV7-2 to TRBJ1-1; no clear D gene. V lost 5 bases, J lost 9 bases, and 16 bases lay in between. The CDR3 loop spans 13 amino acids. Per the germline V gene, CDR1 is SGHTA and CDR2 is FQGNSA. The CDR3 spells CASSPSTRVKAFF. CDR3 coding DNA: TGTGCCAGCAGCCCCTCTACTAGGGTGAAAGCTTTCTTT.

The genes are TRBV6-5 and TRBJ1-1; the D gene is possibly TRBD1 (5 bases). CDR3 size: 15 residues. Trimming removed 4 bases from V and 1 base from J, with 13 bases in between. Per germline, CDR1 MNHEY and CDR2 SVGAGI. CDR3 bases: TGTGCCAGCAGTTCTCGGGACTTCGGGAACACTGAAGCTTTCTTT. The encoded protein is CASSSRDFGNTEAFF.

The J gene is TRBJ1-5, the V gene TRBV7-3; TRBD1 might be the D (5 bases). The CDR3 extends over 19 amino acids. CDR1 SGHTA and CDR2 FQGTGA come from the germline V gene. V lost 4 bases to trimming and J lost 0 bases, with 22 bases between them. This CDR3 is CASSYPPSRVTYSNQPQHF. CDR3 coding DNA: TGTGCCAGCAGCTACCCCCCCTCCAGGGTAACTTATAGCAATCAGCCCCAGCATTTT.

The chain recombines TRBV28 with TRBJ1-3, with 10 bases fitting TRBD1. The CDR3 runs 16 residues. With 5 bases clipped from V and 3 bases from J, the junction kept 7 bases outside the gene matches. Germline-derived CDR1 and CDR2 are MDHEN and SYDVKM. The CDR3: CASSPTTGGLGNTIYF. CDR3 DNA: TGTGCCAGCAGTCCCACGACAGGGGGCCTTGGAAACACCATATATTTT.

The chain has TRBV5-6 and TRBJ1-4, with D uncertain. The germline CDR1 and CDR2 sequences are SGHDT and YYEEEE. The V gene lost 0 bases and the J gene lost 0 bases, with 9 bases spanning the gap. The CDR3 spans 16 residues. As DNA, the CDR3 is TGTGCCAGCAGCTTGGTGGTAGATGCAACTAATGAAAAACTGTTTTTT. Translating gives CASSLVVDATNEKLFF.

The chain combines TRBV11-2 with TRBJ2-7; 8 nucleotides agree with TRBD2. The germline V gene has CDR1 SGHAT and CDR2 FQNNGV. The CDR3 consists of 15 residues. With V trimmed by 3 bases and J by 3 bases, 7 bases remained unmatched. CDR3 nucleotide sequence: TGTGCCAGCAGCTTGGACGGGGGGGACCGCTACGAGCAGTACTTC. Translation gives CASSLDGGDRYEQYF.

The J gene is TRBJ2-3, the V gene TRBV6-6; 9 bases align to TRBD2. The CDR3 is 16 amino acids. Germline CDR1 is MNHNY and CDR2 is SVGAGI (reference sequence). With V trimmed by 0 bases and J by 4 bases, 5 bases remained unmatched. CDR3 amino acids: CASSYSLAGSSDTQYF. CDR3 bases: TGTGCCAGCAGTTACTCCCTAGCGGGGTCTTCAGATACGCAGTATTTT.

The chain couples TRBV6-5 to TRBJ1-4; perhaps TRBD1 as D (6 bases). CDR1 is MNHEY and CDR2 is SVGAGI in the germline V gene. V dropped 5 bases and J dropped 7 bases, with 11 bases sitting between them. This CDR3 is built from 13 residues. The CDR3 sequence is CASSRRGSEKLFF. CDR3 coding DNA: TGTGCCAGCAGTAGAAGGGGGAGTGAAAAACTGTTTTTT.

This sequence joins TRBV7-9 and TRBJ1-1, with TRBD1 identical over 7 bases. Germline CDR1 reads SEHNR; CDR2 reads FQNEAQ (reference sequence). There are 14 residues in the CDR3. Unmatched junction bases numbered 7, after V lost 7 bases and J lost 2 bases. The CDR3, as DNA: TGTGCCAGCACGGCGGGACAGACAAACACTGAAGCTTTCTTT. It is translated as CASTAGQTNTEAFF. Full variable domain (remainder filled in from reference TRBV7-9 and TRBJ1-1): DTGVSQNPRHKITKRGQNVTFRCDPISEHNRLYWYRQTLGQGPEFLTYFQNEAQLEKSRLLSDRFSAERPKGSFSTLEIQRTEQGDSAMYLCASTAGQTNTEAFFGQGTRLTVV.

The genes are TRBV19 and TRBJ1-5; TRBD1 matches at 8 bases. V shed 5 bases and J 3 bases; nucleotides not matched to a gene: 3. The CDR3 contains 14 residues. Germline V lookup: CDR1 LNHDA, CDR2 SQIVND (reference sequence). For the CDR3, the DNA is TGTGCCAGTAGTCGACAGGGGACCAATCAGCCCCAGCATTTT. This codes for CASSRQGTNQPQHF.

The CDR3 is CASSSPGGGNTEAFF. The CDR3 DNA sequence: TGTGCCAGCAGTTCCCCGGGAGGGGGGAACACTGAAGCTTTCTTT. V and J are TRBV28 and TRBJ1-1, with D possibly TRBD1 on 6 matching bases. Per the germline V gene, CDR1 is MDHEN and CDR2 is SYDVKM. The CDR3 extends over 15 amino acids. The ends were cut back, 4 bases at V and 1 base at J, with 13 bases in the middle.